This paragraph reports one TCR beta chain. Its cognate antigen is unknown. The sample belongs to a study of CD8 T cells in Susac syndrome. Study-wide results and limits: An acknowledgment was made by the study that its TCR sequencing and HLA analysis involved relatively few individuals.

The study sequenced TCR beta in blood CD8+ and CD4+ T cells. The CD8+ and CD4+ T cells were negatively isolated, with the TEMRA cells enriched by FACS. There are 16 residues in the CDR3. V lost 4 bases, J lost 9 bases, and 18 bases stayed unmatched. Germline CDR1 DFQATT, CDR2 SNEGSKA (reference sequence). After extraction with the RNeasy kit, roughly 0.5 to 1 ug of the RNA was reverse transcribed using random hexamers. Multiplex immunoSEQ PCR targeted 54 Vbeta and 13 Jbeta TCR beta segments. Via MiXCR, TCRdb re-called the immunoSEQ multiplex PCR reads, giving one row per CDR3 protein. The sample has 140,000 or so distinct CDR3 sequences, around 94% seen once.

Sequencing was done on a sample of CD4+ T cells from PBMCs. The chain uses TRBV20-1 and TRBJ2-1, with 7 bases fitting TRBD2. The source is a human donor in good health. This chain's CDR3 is CSAITPGLPYTGEQFF. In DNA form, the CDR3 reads TGCAGTGCTATCACCCCGGGACTACCCTATACGGGTGAGCAGTTCTTC.